One and the same sample provided the 27 T cell receptor beta chains below, sequenced in a study of blood T cell repertoires in COVID-19. Sequencing was performed with immunoSEQ multiplex PCR; in TCRdb, only in-frame clones are kept and a portion is missing. The table lists roughly 70,000 clones, 70% to 90% of them singletons, with around 2.7% in the top ten. Sequencing was done on a sample of peripheral blood. Receptor source: a man in his 70s with active or convalescent COVID-19.

The chain is built from TRBV2 and TRBJ1-2, with D perhaps matching TRBD1 (6 bases). Germline CDR1 reads SNHLY; CDR2 reads FYNNEI. This CDR3 region has 15 residues. V was cut by 8 bases and J by 0 bases, with 16 bases left in between. CDR3 in amino acids: CASFRGLSANYGYTF. For the CDR3, the DNA is TGTGCCAGCTTCAGGGGCTTATCGGCTAACTATGGCTACACCTTC. Full variable domain (outside the CDR3, taken from reference TRBV2 and TRBJ1-2): EPEVTQTPSHQVTQMGQEVILRCVPISNHLYFYWYRQILGQKVEFLVSFYNNEISEKSEIFDDQFSVERPDGSNFTLKIRSTKLEDSAMYFCASFRGLSANYGYTFGSGTRLTVV.

In this sample, this clone turned up once. The chain recombines TRBV11-2 with TRBJ2-7, with D possibly matching TRBD2 (6 bases). CDR3 length equals 13 residues. CDR1 SGHAT and CDR2 FQNNGV come from the germline V gene. V was shortened by 5 bases and J by 0 bases, with 8 bases between the two germline ends. The CDR3 sequence: CASSGDFSYEQYF. The CDR3 DNA reads TGTGCCAGCAGCGGGGACTTCTCCTACGAGCAGTACTTC.

The chain recombines TRBV30 with TRBJ2-1; 7 nucleotides match TRBD1. The CDR3 spans 14 residues. Germline CDR1 reads GTSNPN; CDR2 reads SVGIG (reference sequence). Germline trimming cut 3 bases from V and 4 bases from J; bases unmatched to any gene: 6. CDR3 residues: CAWRRRDRYNEQFF. The CDR3 coding sequence is TGTGCCTGGAGACGCCGGGACAGATACAATGAGCAGTTCTTC.

V usage is TRBV6-5 and J usage is TRBJ2-1; TRBD1 agrees at 7 bases. CDR1 MNHEY and CDR2 SVGAGI come from the germline V gene. The V gene end was trimmed by 6 bases and the J gene end by 1 base; junction bases not matched to a gene: 6. The length of the CDR3 is 15 residues. The CDR3 bases are TGTGCCAGCAGCTCGACAGGGCGTTCCTACAATGAGCAGTTCTTC. The encoded protein is CASSSTGRSYNEQFF.

This chain joins TRBV29-1 and TRBJ1-2; unclear D gene. Germline assignment: CDR1 SQVTM and CDR2 ANQGSEA. Trimming removed 3 bases from V and 8 bases from J, with 10 bases in between. The CDR3 is 11 residues long. CDR3 region: CSVEAEGGYTF. The DNA for the CDR3 is TGCAGCGTTGAGGCGGAGGGAGGCTACACCTTC.

V usage is TRBV27 and J usage is TRBJ2-5; a weak D match, TRBD2 (5 bases). The CDR3 consists of 13 residues. V was clipped by 3 bases and J by 7 bases, with 12 bases between them. In germline, CDR1 is MNHEY, CDR2 SMNVEV (reference sequence). This CDR3 reads CASSFGRAGTQYF. The CDR3, as DNA: TGTGCCAGCAGTTTTGGGCGGGCAGGGACCCAGTACTTC.

The chain recombines TRBV12-3 or TRBV12-4 with TRBJ2-7, with D possibly matching TRBD2 (6 bases). Trimming took off 8 bases at V and 5 bases at J, with 16 bases between the two ends. CDR3 length equals 13 residues. The CDR3: CASQLAGGNEQYF. In DNA, the CDR3 is TGTGCCAGCCAGTTAGCCGGGGGAAACGAGCAGTACTTC.

The J gene is TRBJ1-2, the V gene TRBV28, with D possibly TRBD1 on 6 matching bases. V was trimmed by 3 bases and J by 4 bases, leaving 12 bases between them. This CDR3 spans 14 amino acids. Germline CDR1 and CDR2: MDHEN and SYDVKM. CDR3 nucleotides: TGTGCCAGCAGTTTGGGCAGGGGCCCCTATGGCTACACCTTC. This gives the protein CASSLGRGPYGYTF.

The chain couples TRBV20-1 to TRBJ1-4; TRBD1 aligns across 8 bases. The ends lost 3 bases at V and 8 bases at J; junction bases unmatched: 8. Germline V gene sequence: CDR1 DFQATT, CDR2 SNEGSKA (reference sequence). The CDR3 extends over 14 amino acids. The CDR3 protein is CSASLTGVSEKLFF. The CDR3 coding sequence is TGCAGTGCTAGTCTGACAGGGGTCTCCGAAAAACTGTTTTTT.

The V call is TRBV9, the J call TRBJ1-2; TRBD1 matches 9 bases. Trimming at V came to 0 bases and at J to 4 bases, leaving 7 bases not matched to a gene. Germline V gene sequence: CDR1 SGDLS, CDR2 YYNGEE. This CDR3 has 16 residues. The CDR3 coding sequence is TGTGCCAGCAGCGTAGAAGCGGGACAGGGCTCCTATGGCTACACCTTC. It codes for CASSVEAGQGSYGYTF.

This clone has a single count. The chain is built from TRBV2 and TRBJ1-3; TRBD1 might be the D (5 bases). CDR1 is SNHLY, CDR2 FYNNEI, per germline. V was cut by 10 bases and J by 4 bases, with 20 bases left in between. CDR3 length: 15 residues. The CDR3 region has the DNA TGTGCCACCCAAGGGGCCGGGGGATCCGGAAACACCATATATTTT. Encoded protein: CATQGAGGSGNTIYF.

This clone turned up a few times. This rearrangement joins TRBV5-1 to TRBJ1-6, with TRBD1 identical over 9 bases. J was trimmed by 7 bases and V by 4 bases; bases with no gene match: 3. The CDR3 is made up of 14 amino acids. The germline gives CDR1 SGHRS, CDR2 YFSETQ. In nucleotides, the CDR3 is TGCGCCAGCAGCATCGGACAGGGGAATTCACCCCTCCACTTT. Protein sequence: CASSIGQGNSPLHF.

The genes are TRBV6-5 and TRBJ2-5; D is perhaps TRBD1 (7 bases). Trimming cost V 6 bases and J 2 bases, with 16 bases left between them. This CDR3 is 15 amino acids long. Germline V gene lookup returns CDR1 MNHEY and CDR2 SVGAGI. The CDR3: CASRAGQYGQETQYF. The CDR3 DNA sequence: TGTGCCAGCAGGGCGGGACAGTATGGACAAGAGACCCAGTACTTC.

This chain joins TRBV19 and TRBJ2-1; 10 bases match TRBD2. Germline values: CDR1 LNHDA, CDR2 SQIVND (reference sequence). V shed 5 bases and J 7 bases; nucleotides not matched to a gene: 11. The CDR3 extends over 16 amino acids. The CDR3, as DNA: TGTGCCAGTAGTTCCAAAACTAGCGGGATGGTAAATGAGCAGTTCTTC. Protein product: CASSSKTSGMVNEQFF.

The J gene is TRBJ2-5, the V gene TRBV12-3 or TRBV12-4; perhaps TRBD2 as D (5 bases). CDR3 length: 13 amino acids. Trimming stripped 8 bases from V and 2 bases from J, with 12 bases between. DNA for the CDR3: TGTGCCAGCGGGAGACTAAAACAAGAGACCCAGTACTTC. Amino acids: CASGRLKQETQYF.

This chain links TRBV10-3 with TRBJ1-2; D is perhaps TRBD1 (6 bases). The CDR3 length is 14 residues. Per the germline V gene, CDR1 is ENHRY and CDR2 is SYGVKD. The germline V and J ends were trimmed by 5 bases and 5 bases, with 15 bases remaining between them. In DNA form, the CDR3 reads TGTGCCATCAGTTCCGGACAGTCACTATATGGCTACACCTTC. Translated: CAISSGQSLYGYTF.

The rearrangement uses TRBV5-1 and TRBJ2-1; TRBD2 agrees at 9 bases. With V trimmed by 2 bases and J by 4 bases, 10 bases remained unmatched. Per the germline V gene, CDR1 is SGHRS and CDR2 is YFSETQ. The CDR3 has 17 residues. The CDR3 DNA follows: TGCGCCAGCAGCTTTATCGGACAGCGGGGGGTTTACAATGAGCAGTTCTTC. This sequence encodes CASSFIGQRGVYNEQFF.

The rearrangement joins TRBV19 to TRBJ2-2; TRBD1 matches 8 bases. Germline-derived CDR1 and CDR2 are LNHDA and SQIVND (reference sequence). Trimming cost V 7 bases and J 4 bases; bases outside gene matches: 8. CDR3 length equals 15 residues. Here the CDR3 DNA reads TGTGCCAGTACCCTAGACAGGGGAATCACCGGGGAGCTGTTTTTT. It yields the protein CASTLDRGITGELFF.

V is TRBV27 and J is TRBJ2-7, with D hard to call. CDR1 MNHEY and CDR2 SMNVEV come from the germline V gene (reference sequence). The CDR3 runs to 14 residues. The V end was cut by 6 bases, the J end by 2 bases, with 14 bases between. The CDR3 DNA reads as TGTGCCAGCAGCCCGCACAGTCCCACCTACGAGCAGTACTTC. Amino acids: CASSPHSPTYEQYF.

The V and J genes are TRBV19 and TRBJ1-4; weak D call: TRBD1 (5 bases). The CDR3 is 16 amino acids. Trimming took off 4 bases at V and 6 bases at J, with 18 bases between the two ends. Germline loops: CDR1 LNHDA, CDR2 SQIVND (reference sequence). The CDR3, as DNA: TGTGCCAGTAGTAGACGGGACGGGACTATCTATGAAAAACTGTTTTTT. It yields the protein CASSRRDGTIYEKLFF.

V gene TRBV4-1 combines with J gene TRBJ1-6; 8 nucleotides align to TRBD1. The CDR3 loop spans 15 amino acids. CDR1 is MGHRA and CDR2 is YSYEKL in the germline V gene. J was trimmed by 4 bases and V by 4 bases; bases with no gene match: 3. CDR3 region: CASSPRQGYNSPLHF. In DNA, the CDR3 is TGCGCCAGCAGCCCACGACAGGGGTATAATTCACCCCTCCACTTT.

The chain is built from TRBV5-4 and TRBJ1-2, with D perhaps TRBD1 (6 bases). The germline V gene encodes CDR1 SGHNT and CDR2 YYREEE (reference sequence). Trimming stripped 3 bases from V and 2 bases from J, with 11 bases between. The CDR3 consists of 14 residues. The chain's CDR3 is CASSYYQGNYGYTF. The CDR3 region has the DNA TGTGCCAGCAGCTACTACCAGGGGAACTATGGCTACACCTTC.

The rearrangement links TRBV11-2 to TRBJ2-7, with TRBD2 identical over 10 bases. This CDR3 region has 14 residues. CDR1 is SGHAT and CDR2 is FQNNGV in the germline V gene. V lost 5 bases to trimming and J lost 2 bases; unmatched junction nucleotides: 3. The CDR3 nucleotides read TGTGCCAGCAGCCCTAGCGGGGGTCCCTACGAGCAGTACTTC. As protein: CASSPSGGPYEQYF.

This clone was counted a single time. The DNA of the CDR3 is TGTGCCAGCAGATGGGACAGATTAGCCAAAAACATTCAGTACTTC. This translates into CASRWDRLAKNIQYF. The J gene is TRBJ2-4, the V gene TRBV2, with 7 bases matching TRBD1. The CDR3 has 15 residues. With 6 bases clipped from V and 0 bases from J, the junction kept 5 bases outside the gene matches. In germline, CDR1 is SNHLY, CDR2 FYNNEI. The full variable domain, with the rest looked up from reference TRBV2 and TRBJ2-4, is EPEVTQTPSHQVTQMGQEVILRCVPISNHLYFYWYRQILGQKVEFLVSFYNNEISEKSEIFDDQFSVERPDGSNFTLKIRSTKLEDSAMYFCASRWDRLAKNIQYFGAGTRLSVL.

V gene TRBV6-1 combines with J gene TRBJ2-5; TRBD2 agrees at 16 bases. Germline CDR1 reads MNHNS; CDR2 reads SASEGT. V lost 2 bases to trimming and J lost 2 bases; unmatched junction nucleotides: 14. This CDR3 is 21 amino acids long. Here the CDR3 reads CASSENPPGTSGGAIQETQYF. The CDR3 coding sequence is TGTGCCAGCAGTGAAAATCCCCCCGGGACTAGCGGGGGGGCTATACAAGAGACCCAGTACTTC.

The chain joins TRBV18 to TRBJ1-2; TRBD1 agrees at 8 bases. Germline V lookup: CDR1 KGHSH, CDR2 LQKENI. CDR3 length: 14 residues. The junction had 7 bases not matched to a gene; V was cut back by 6 bases and J by 4 bases. The CDR3, as DNA: TGTGCCAGCTCGCCGGGACAGGACATCTATGGCTACACCTTC. This gives the protein CASSPGQDIYGYTF. Using reference TRBV18 and TRBJ1-2 for the parts outside the CDR3, the full variable domain is NAGVMQNPRHLVRRRGQEARLRCSPMKGHSHVYWYRQLPEEGLKFMVYLQKENIIDESGMPKERFSAEFPKEGPSILRIQQVVRGDSAAYFCASSPGQDIYGYTFGSGTRLTVV.

This chain links TRBV28 with TRBJ2-3, with 12 bases fitting TRBD1. This CDR3 comprises 16 residues. After removal of 5 bases from V and 5 bases from J, the junction contained 8 bases not matched to a gene. The V gene's germline CDR1 is MDHEN and CDR2 SYDVKM. Here the CDR3 reads CASSGAGQGAGDTQYF. Here the CDR3 DNA reads TGTGCCAGCAGTGGCGCGGGACAGGGGGCGGGAGATACGCAGTATTTT.